This entry lists 8 T cell receptor beta chains sequenced from one sample in a study of shared clonotypes between healthy human individuals (dated by TCRdb to the early 2020s). The library was built by means of the immunoSEQ multiplex PCR assay. Drawn from immuneACCESS, this table holds only the in-frame rearrangements with V and J called that TCRdb kept. Clones are partly lost; checked studies trace under half to an unresolved V gene and leave the rest unexplained. For this sample the table gives 2 million to 2.5 million clones, of which 80% to 95% were detected only once. The ten largest clones add up to under 0.45% of the sample. Sequenced material: naive CD4+ T cells from PBMCs. This specimen's cell subset or site label, interpreted: CD45RA+ positively selected. These receptors came from a man in his late teens or twenties in good health. Some clones in this sample may be carry-over from other donors' samples.

This clone has only one observation. At one boundary the junction diverges from the germline segment, which might be a read error. The chain is built from TRBV28 and TRBJ2-3; D possibly corresponds to TRBD1 (5 bases). This CDR3 has 12 residues. CDR1 is MDHEN, CDR2 SYDVKM, per germline. The CDR3 bases are TGTGCCCGCAGTTCAGGGACAGATACGCAGTATTTT. Amino acids: CARSSGTDTQYF.

This rearrangement joins TRBV9 to TRBJ2-1; 8 bases are shared with TRBD2. The CDR3 consists of 14 residues. V lost 6 bases, J lost 6 bases, and 8 bases stayed unmatched. The germline gives CDR1 SGDLS, CDR2 YYNGEE. CDR3 nucleotide sequence: TGTGCCAGCACCATGGAGACTAGCGTCAATGAGCAGTTCTTC. This gives the protein CASTMETSVNEQFF. Using reference TRBV9 and TRBJ2-1 for the parts outside the CDR3, the full variable domain is DSGVTQTPKHLITATGQRVTLRCSPRSGDLSVYWYQQSLDQGLQFLIQYYNGEERAKGNILERFSAQQFPDLHSELNLSSLELGDSALYFCASTMETSVNEQFFGPGTRLTVL.

The J gene is TRBJ2-2, the V gene TRBV2; 7 bases fit TRBD2. Germline V gene lookup returns CDR1 SNHLY and CDR2 FYNNEI. V trimming: 7 bases; J trimming: 3 bases; junction bases outside the gene matches: 5. The CDR3 is 14 amino acids. Written as DNA, the CDR3 is TGTGCCAGCATAAGCGGGGAATACACCGGGGAGCTGTTTTTT. It is translated as CASISGEYTGELFF.

The chain uses TRBV7-3 and TRBJ2-1, with D possibly matching TRBD2 (6 bases). Germline-derived CDR1 and CDR2 are SGHTA and FQGTGA. Deletions cut 4 bases from V and 5 bases from J, with 21 bases between. There are 17 residues in the CDR3. The CDR3 region is CASSSGPLREPDNEQFF. The DNA of the CDR3 is TGTGCCAGCAGCTCCGGCCCCCTCCGGGAGCCGGACAATGAGCAGTTCTTC. The whole variable domain, filled in from reference TRBV7-3 and TRBJ2-1, reads GAGVSQTPSNKVTEKGKYVELRCDPISGHTALYWYRQSLGQGPEFLIYFQGTGAADDSGLPNDRFFAVRPEGSVSTLKIQRTERGDSAVYLCASSSGPLREPDNEQFFGPGTRLTVL.

The V and J genes are TRBV5-1 and TRBJ1-3; 10 bases are shared with TRBD1. The CDR3 covers 19 residues. With V trimmed by 0 bases and J by 0 bases, 9 bases remained unmatched. Germline assignment: CDR1 SGHRS and CDR2 YFSETQ. The CDR3 region has the DNA TGCGCCAGCAGCTTGGAAGGGCTGGGGACAGGGGACTCTGGAAACACCATATATTTT. Amino acids: CASSLEGLGTGDSGNTIYF. The variable domain in full, with the rest retrieved from reference TRBV5-1 and TRBJ1-3, is KAGVTQTPRYLIKTRGQQVTLSCSPISGHRSVSWYQQTPGQGLQFLFEYFSETQRNKGNFPGRFSGRQFSNSRSEMNVSTLELGDSALYLCASSLEGLGTGDSGNTIYFGEGSWLTVV.

The chain has TRBV7-3 and TRBJ2-5, with 13 nucleotides matching TRBD2. Germline V gene sequence: CDR1 SGHTA, CDR2 FQGTGA. The CDR3 loop spans 16 amino acids. V was clipped by 5 bases and J by 4 bases; unmatched bases: 7. The CDR3 coding sequence is TGTGCCAGCAGCCTAAGCGGGACTAGCGGGACAGAGACCCAGTACTTC. Protein sequence: CASSLSGTSGTETQYF. The full variable domain, in which reference TRBV7-3 and TRBJ2-5 provide the parts outside the CDR3, is GAGVSQTPSNKVTEKGKYVELRCDPISGHTALYWYRQSLGQGPEFLIYFQGTGAADDSGLPNDRFFAVRPEGSVSTLKIQRTERGDSAVYLCASSLSGTSGTETQYFGPGTRLLVL.

This clone is a singleton in its sample. This rearrangement joins TRBV7-2 to TRBJ2-7; perhaps D is TRBD1 or TRBD2 (5 bases each). The CDR3 totals 14 residues. Germline values: CDR1 SGHTA, CDR2 FQGNSA. Deletions cut 1 base from V and 7 bases from J, with 14 bases between. CDR3 bases: TGTGCCAGCAGCTTAGGAAGGGACCCCAGGGAGCAGTACTTC. Amino acids: CASSLGRDPREQYF.

V usage is TRBV6-5 and J usage is TRBJ2-1; 9 bases are shared with TRBD2. After removal of 10 bases from V and 3 bases from J, the junction contained 10 bases not matched to a gene. Germline V gene data show CDR1 as MNHEY and CDR2 as SVGAGI. This CDR3 has 15 amino acids. The CDR3 DNA reads TGTGCCACCCTGACCCCTAGCGGGGTCTACAATGAGCAGTTCTTC. Its translation: CATLTPSGVYNEQFF.